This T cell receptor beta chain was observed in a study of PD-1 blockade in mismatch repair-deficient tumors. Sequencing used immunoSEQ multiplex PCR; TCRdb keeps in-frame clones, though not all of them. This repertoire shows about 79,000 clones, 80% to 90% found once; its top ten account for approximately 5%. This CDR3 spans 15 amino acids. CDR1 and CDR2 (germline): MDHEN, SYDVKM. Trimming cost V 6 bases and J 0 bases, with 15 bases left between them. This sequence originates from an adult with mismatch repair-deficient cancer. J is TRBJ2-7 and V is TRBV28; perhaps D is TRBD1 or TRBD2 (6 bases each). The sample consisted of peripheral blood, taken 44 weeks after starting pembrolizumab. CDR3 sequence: CASSRGRTVSYEQYF. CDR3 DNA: TGTGCCAGCAGCCGAGGGAGGACAGTCTCCTACGAGCAGTACTTC.